The clone carrying this T cell receptor beta chain appeared a few times. Its matching antigen is unknown. This entry belongs to a study of post-analysis software for immune sequencing data. Study-wide context: Included courses were relapsing-remitting and secondary progressive multiple sclerosis; progressive-relapsing multiple sclerosis was also included.

General study points: Among multiple sclerosis patients, normalized Chao1 diversity was significantly below that of controls. TRBV5-6, TRBV5-1 and TRBV20-1 were among four to six TRBV segments more frequent in patients than controls. Analysis by F measure revealed that same-batch samples clustered strongly together.

TCR beta cDNA libraries included unique molecular identifiers. Input amounts of 1 to 10 million T cells were used. These gave 500,000 or so cDNA molecules, so each molecule approximated one T cell. A single record per CDR3 protein comes from TCRdb applying MiXCR to the PCR reads. The table lists roughly 800,000 distinct CDR3 sequences, roughly 50% of them singletons. Germline CDR1 is SGHVS and CDR2 is FNYEAQ. The CDR3 runs 17 residues. Trimming removed 2 bases from V and 1 base from J; junction bases left unmatched: 8. This receptor was identified in a girl aged 5 to 17 with multiple sclerosis. V usage is TRBV7-6 and J usage is TRBJ2-5, with 9 bases aligning to TRBD1. The sequenced material came from blood. This chain's CDR3 is CASSLLPGQGAQETQYF. In DNA form, the CDR3 reads TGTGCCAGCAGCTTACTCCCGGGACAGGGAGCCCAAGAGACCCAGTACTTC. Full variable domain (missing parts from reference TRBV7-6 and TRBJ2-5): GAGVSQSPRYKVTKRGQDVALRCDPISGHVSLYWYRQALGQGPEFLTYFNYEAQQDKSGLPNDRFSAERPEGSISTLTIQRTEQRDSAMYRCASSLLPGQGAQETQYFGPGTRLLVL.